This TCR beta chain was found in a study of early T cells in non-severe SARS-CoV-2 infection. Attachment of unique molecular identifiers was made to individual cDNA molecules. TCRdb reprocessed the 5' RACE reads via MiXCR and lists one record per CDR3 protein. The sample consists of about 66,000 distinct CDR3 sequences, less than 20% of them appearing once. CDR3 length equals 14 residues. Trimming took off 0 bases at V and 5 bases at J, with 10 bases between the two ends. CDR1 KGHSH and CDR2 LQKENI come from the germline V gene. Study results and caveats: Private and CD4 specificities were missed by VDJdb matching, skewed to anti-spike CD8.

For this clonotype: The antigen is undetermined.

This material consisted of whole blood, taken at baseline. The receptor comes from an adult who was a healthcare worker with PCR-confirmed SARS-CoV-2 infection or an uninfected control (not recorded which). This chain links TRBV18 with TRBJ1-2, with D possibly TRBD1 on 5 matching bases. The CDR3 region has the DNA TGTGCCAGCTCACCACCATCGACAGCGTATGGCTACACCTTC. Translating it yields CASSPPSTAYGYTF. Full variable domain (missing parts from reference TRBV18 and TRBJ1-2): NAGVMQNPRHLVRRRGQEARLRCSPMKGHSHVYWYRQLPEEGLKFMVYLQKENIIDESGMPKERFSAEFPKEGPSILRIQQVVRGDSAAYFCASSPPSTAYGYTFGSGTRLTVV.